This T cell receptor (beta chain) comes out of a study of blood T cells in healthy people across ages. Study-wide findings and caveats: In the absence of known donor CMV status, changes in expanded clonotypes were possibly confounded. The study found TCR beta diversity correlated strongly with naive T cell percentage.

V gave up 6 bases and J gave up 5 bases, with 19 bases separating them. Germline CDR1 is SQVTM and CDR2 is ANQGSEA. The CDR3 is 14 residues long. With regard to this clonotype: Its antigen is as yet unknown.

Primed by a sample-barcoded 5' primer and a J-beta primer mix, a second PCR proceeded for about 6 to 11 cycles. One entry per CDR3 protein results from TCRdb running MiXCR on the 5' RACE reads. The table has around 580,000 distinct CDR3 sequences, around half seen once. Per individual sample, total RNA of at least 5 micrograms was extracted. The sequence was collected from a man older than 75 in good health. The chain recombines TRBV29-1 with TRBJ1-1; D remains unclear. Sample: blood. The CDR3 sequence is CSVCTRLSRTEAFF. In nucleotides, the CDR3 is TGCAGCGTCTGCACTAGGCTCTCGAGGACTGAAGCTTTCTTT.